This record looks at one TCR beta chain sequence and its context. This clone was detected only a few times. It has no known antigen specificity. No much larger clone exists at a distance of one base, and base qualities are not known. Each collaborating institution followed its own protocols to collect whole blood in K2EDTA tubes. For TCRbeta analysis, collaborators shipped samples in one of three forms: frozen whole blood, isolated PBMCs, or DNA extracted from either of those sample types. The junction shows trimming of 3 bases on V and 6 bases on J, plus 17 bases between the germline ends. The CDR3 goes from the cysteine to the phenylalanine over 15 residues. This entry keeps only the CDR3 DNA: 45 bases, framed from base 1. The germline V gene (reference sequence) provides CDR1 LNHDA and CDR2 SQIVND. These data are taken from a study of blood T cell repertoires in COVID-19 (dated by TCRdb to between 2020 and 2021). Regarding the complete study: The collaborator samples originated in the United States, Italy and Spain and spanned the acute and convalescent phases of COVID-19. The material from the prospective study consisted of cDNA or gDNA derived from T cells, B-cell-depleted T cells, or PBMCs. Deeply sampled blood TCRbeta repertoires from subjects exposed to, actively infected with, or recovered from COVID-19 were included in the dataset. The repertoires were released in a freely available public database meant as a resource for research on the immune response to SARS-CoV-2. Samples came from the ongoing ImmuneRACE study (first 160 participants) plus 1,254 subjects from 6 global collaborators. A de-identified subject ID, COVID-19 status, age in years and sex were almost always included in the sample metadata. Where HLA class I and class II types were available, the types were taken from metadata supplied by the sample provider, not from assay-based typing.

The immunoSEQ Assay, a bias-controlled multiplex PCR, was used to amplify TCRbeta CDR3 regions from genomic DNA. In the authors' own workflow: Within the assay, amplification of reference gene primers was used to estimate how many nucleated cells each sample contained. To quantify the absolute abundance of each unique TCRbeta CDR3 rearrangement, sequence reads were collapsed and filtered. Productive Simpson clonality was computed per sample as the square root of Simpson's diversity index over productive rearrangements. This immuneACCESS table, as held by TCRdb, lists in-frame sequences with V and J called but not all clones. Of the missing ones, under half trace to an unresolved V gene in checked studies; the others have no known cause. That table supplies the V and J calls and clone size; D and trimming were determined from the DNA. The sample has 180,000 or so clones on record, 80% to 90% of them singletons. In total, the top ten clones hold roughly 8.6% of the sample.

The full study reports these points: The amount of clinical and demographic metadata varied by source and participant and was provided uncurated.

This TCR derives from a man between 60 and 70 years old with acute or convalescent COVID-19. The material sequenced was peripheral blood. The sequence joins TRBV19 to TRBJ1-1, with TRBD1 perhaps the D gene, on 6 matching bases. CDR3 reads: CASSMGSQGRSEAFF. The nucleotide sequence is given as TGTGCCAGTAGTATGGGTTCACAGGGACGCTCTGAAGCTTTCTTT. Joined to the reference TRBV19 and TRBJ1-1 proteins, this CDR3 gives the full variable domain: DGGITQSPKYLFRKEGQNVTLSCEQNLNHDAMYWYRQDPGQGLRLIYYSQIVNDFQKGDIAEGYSVSREKKESFPLTVTSAQKNPTAFYLCASSMGSQGRSEAFFGQGTRLTVV.